The count of the clone carrying this T cell receptor beta chain is one. These data originate in a study of blood T cell repertoires in COVID-19. Method: immunoSEQ multiplex PCR; TCRdb's copy keeps in-frame clones and lacks some. This table has approximately 110,000 clones, about 94% appearing once. Material: peripheral blood. This TCR was recovered from a man aged 50 or older with COVID-19, enrolled during active disease.

CDR3 in amino acids: CATSDSDRGHQPQHF. Written as DNA, the CDR3 is TGTGCCACCAGTGATTCGGACAGGGGGCATCAGCCCCAGCATTTT. The chain recombines TRBV24-1 with TRBJ1-5; 11 bases are shared with TRBD1. The CDR3 loop spans 15 amino acids. Germline CDR1 and CDR2: KGHDR and SFDVKD. The ends lost 2 bases at V and 5 bases at J; junction bases unmatched: 1.